A single sample gave rise to the 13 T cell receptor beta chains below, sequenced in a study of siplizumab effects on memory and regulatory T cells. Clones were read by immunoSEQ multiplex PCR, and TCRdb kept only the in-frame ones, dropping some. The sample has roughly 70,000 clones, around 93% seen once. The sample comprised CD8+ T cells sorted from blood. These receptors all stem from a human donor in good health.

The genes are TRBV9 and TRBJ1-2; D gene uncertain. V was trimmed by 0 bases and J by 2 bases, leaving 5 bases between them. The V gene's germline CDR1 is SGDLS and CDR2 YYNGEE. The CDR3 is made up of 13 amino acids. CDR3 in amino acids: CASSVETNYGYTF. The CDR3 DNA reads as TGTGCCAGCAGCGTAGAAACAAACTATGGCTACACCTTC.

V usage is TRBV28 and J usage is TRBJ1-1; a weak D match, TRBD1 (6 bases). Germline V gene lookup returns CDR1 MDHEN and CDR2 SYDVKM. Trimming shortened V by 5 bases and J by 5 bases, and 12 bases separated the two germline ends. The length of the CDR3 is 13 residues. The CDR3 loop is CASSLTGGTEAFF. The CDR3 DNA sequence: TGTGCCAGCAGTCTGACAGGAGGAACTGAAGCTTTCTTT.

The chain joins TRBV27 to TRBJ1-1, with D possibly TRBD1 on 5 matching bases. Germline-derived CDR1 and CDR2 are MNHEY and SMNVEV (reference sequence). With 6 bases removed from V and 4 bases from J, the gap between germline ends came to 12 bases. CDR3 length: 13 amino acids. DNA for the CDR3: TGTGCCAGCAGGGGGGGTGGGGTCACTGAAGCTTTCTTT. Protein product: CASRGGGVTEAFF.

This chain joins TRBV27 and TRBJ2-5; 15 bases fit TRBD2. The CDR3 consists of 14 residues. V gave up 9 bases and J gave up 5 bases; unmatched junction bases: 4. Germline CDR1 is MNHEY and CDR2 is SMNVEV (reference sequence). The CDR3 DNA is TGTGCCAGGGCCGGGACTAGCGGGGGGGAGACCCAGTACTTC. Translated: CARAGTSGGETQYF.

On this clone: The sample contains more than one DNA sequence encoding this CDR3. The chain has TRBV4-1 and TRBJ1-5, with 10 bases aligning to TRBD1. CDR1 and CDR2 (germline): MGHRA, YSYEKL. With V trimmed by 4 bases and J by 4 bases, 1 base remained unmatched. The CDR3 consists of 14 residues. CDR3 protein: CASSLDRGNQPQHF. The DNA for the CDR3 is TGCGCCAGCAGCCTGGACAGGGGGAATCAGCCCCAGCATTTT.

The V gene is TRBV28, the J gene TRBJ1-1, with D possibly matching TRBD1 (6 bases). The length of the CDR3 is 15 residues. Trimming removed 6 bases at V and 1 base at J, with 15 bases between. Germline lookup yields CDR1 MDHEN and CDR2 SYDVKM. CDR3 sequence reads: CASSDPGAPNTEAFF. CDR3 sequence (DNA): TGTGCCAGCAGCGATCCAGGGGCACCGAACACTGAAGCTTTCTTT.

The chain carries TRBV6-5 and TRBJ2-3; TRBD2 aligns across 7 bases. The V gene's germline CDR1 is MNHEY and CDR2 SVGAGI. The CDR3 consists of 16 residues. The junction had 7 bases not matched to a gene; V was cut back by 0 bases and J by 4 bases. DNA of the CDR3: TGTGCCAGCAGTTACTCGTCACTAGCGTTTGCAGATACGCAGTATTTT. Translating gives CASSYSSLAFADTQYF.

This rearrangement joins TRBV6-1 to TRBJ2-7, with 9 bases identical to TRBD1. The CDR3 loop spans 14 amino acids. Germline V lookup: CDR1 MNHNS, CDR2 SASEGT. The trim removed 4 bases at V and 5 bases at J, leaving 6 bases unmatched. This CDR3 reads CASSAGQGTDEQYF. The CDR3 nucleotides are TGTGCCAGCAGTGCTGGACAGGGGACCGACGAGCAGTACTTC.

DNA of the CDR3: TGTGCCAGCAGCGTAGAGGCAGGGGGAACAGATACGCAGTATTTT. Residues: CASSVEAGGTDTQYF. The rearrangement uses TRBV9 and TRBJ2-3, with 7 nucleotides matching TRBD1. V was clipped by 0 bases and J by 3 bases; unmatched bases: 4. Germline V gene sequence: CDR1 SGDLS, CDR2 YYNGEE. CDR3 size: 15 residues.

The chain combines TRBV9 with TRBJ1-1, with 7 bases lining up with TRBD1. CDR1 is SGDLS and CDR2 is YYNGEE in the germline V gene. J gave up 1 base and V 3 bases, and 3 bases lay outside the gene matches. CDR3 length: 14 residues. CDR3 sequence: CASSAGQPNTEAFF. The CDR3 nucleotides read TGTGCCAGCAGCGCGGGACAGCCGAACACTGAAGCTTTCTTT.

The J gene is TRBJ1-6, the V gene TRBV19; 10 nucleotides line up with TRBD1. The CDR3 extends over 15 amino acids. Germline CDR1 LNHDA, CDR2 SQIVND (reference sequence). V lost 1 base and J lost 10; bases outside the gene matches: 4. This CDR3 is CASSIGGTGVSPLHF. CDR3 nucleotides: TGTGCCAGTAGTATAGGAGGGACAGGGGTCTCACCCCTCCACTTT. The whole variable domain, filled in from reference TRBV19 and TRBJ1-6, reads DGGITQSPKYLFRKEGQNVTLSCEQNLNHDAMYWYRQDPGQGLRLIYYSQIVNDFQKGDIAEGYSVSREKKESFPLTVTSAQKNPTAFYLCASSIGGTGVSPLHFGNGTRLTVT.

The chain recombines TRBV2 with TRBJ2-7; the D call may be TRBD1 or TRBD2 (5 bases each). The CDR3 has 15 amino acids. V shed 3 bases and J shed 2 bases, with 14 bases lying between them. The germline CDR1 and CDR2 sequences are SNHLY and FYNNEI. The CDR3 DNA reads as TGTGCCAGCAGTGAGACCCGGGGCCCGACCTACGAGCAGTACTTC. This codes for CASSETRGPTYEQYF.

J is TRBJ1-6 and V is TRBV9; perhaps TRBD1 as D (5 bases). The V and J ends lost 0 bases and 9 bases respectively, with 13 bases between them. This CDR3 region has 15 residues. In germline, CDR1 is SGDLS, CDR2 YYNGEE. For the CDR3, the DNA is TGTGCCAGCAGCGTAGCGGCAGGGCCTACTTCACCCCTCCACTTT. Translation: CASSVAAGPTSPLHF.